The text below deals with one T cell receptor beta chain. Its antigen remains undetermined. No much larger clone exists at a distance of one base, and base qualities are not known. This entry comes from a study of OX40 agonist ivuxolimab in advanced cancers. For context, the study as a whole: Ivuxolimab was an agonistic, fully human IgG2 monoclonal antibody directed against OX40 (CD134), a costimulatory receptor. The paper covers the monotherapy dose-escalation part of the phase I ivuxolimab trial, which included N of about 50 patients. In the dose-escalation cohort, roughly 80% of patients were male, and the mean age was approximately 55 years, with a range of about 23 to 85. The purpose of peripheral TCRbeta sequencing was to test whether ivuxolimab changed TCR sequence diversity and led to clonal T-cell expansion. Intravenous ivuxolimab was administered to patients every 2 weeks at six dose levels: 0.01, 0.1, 0.3, 1.5, 3 and 10 mg/kg. Patients were allowed to have had prior anti-PD-1, anti-PD-L1 or anti-CTLA-4 therapy, and approximately 40% of the dose-escalation patients had been treated with checkpoint inhibitors. Of the approximately 50 dose-escalation patients, hepatocellular carcinoma was present in 19, melanoma in roughly 15, renal cell carcinoma in 9 and head and neck cancer in 9. Three dose-escalation patients achieved partial responses, one with hepatocellular carcinoma and two with cutaneous melanoma. Study-wide conclusions, independent of this receptor: Low levels of normalized T-cell clonal expansion were also seen in some patients who did not respond. At doses of 0.1 to 3.0 mg/kg, clonal expansion of both CD4+ and CD8+ T cells in blood was seen between baseline and week 6. After ivuxolimab, more expanded clones were found on average in CD8+ T cells than in CD4+ T cells. In the 0.1-3.0 mg/kg groups, partial responders had among the lowest normalized peripheral clonal expansion, particularly in CD8+ T cells. The antigen specificity of the peripheral T cells that underwent clonal expansion was not determined.

To sequence the TCRbeta CDR3 region, genomic DNA was isolated from the sorted cells. The immunoSEQ Assay was used to sequence the TCRbeta CDR3 regions. TCRdb limited this immuneACCESS table to in-frame rearrangements with V and J called. A share of clones is missing; checked studies link under half to unresolved V genes, and the rest is unexplained. Across this sample there are tens of thousands of clones, with over 80% seen only once. The top ten hold roughly 0.5% of the sample. The germline V gene (reference sequence) provides CDR1 DFQATT and CDR2 SNEGSKA. Including cysteine and phenylalanine, the CDR3 has 10 amino acids. Of all the DNA, just the CDR3 is kept, 30 bases in frame from base 1. Patients with autoimmune disease history or receiving systemic immunosuppression were excluded from the trial. In every dose cohort, peripheral blood was drawn for TCR sequencing at baseline, cycle 4 day 1, and cycle 7 day 1. The samples were drawn from a first-in-human, open-label, multicenter phase I dose-escalation trial of ivuxolimab. Adults with locally advanced or metastatic melanoma, renal cell carcinoma, hepatocellular carcinoma or head and neck squamous cell carcinoma were enrolled in the trial. Before TCR sequencing, CD4+ T cells and CD8+ T cells were sorted from peripheral blood as separate populations.

This clonotype originated in an adult with an advanced solid tumor such as melanoma, head and neck, liver or kidney cancer. Sequencing was performed on CD4+ or CD8+ T cells sorted from blood, taken in a trial of the OX40 agonist ivuxolimab. Rearrangement joined TRBV20-1 to TRBJ1-2; no D gene can be assigned with confidence. In nucleotides, the sequence is TGCAAGGTCCCGGTTGGAGGCTACACCTTC. This codes for CKVPVGGYTF.